This T cell receptor beta chain was sequenced for a study of cytotoxic CD8 clonotypes in ibrutinib-treated CLL. The table came from immunoSEQ multiplex PCR; TCRdb's copy has only in-frame clones and leaves some out. The table lists roughly 70,000 clones, about nine tenths of them singletons. The germline CDR1 and CDR2 sequences are SEHNR and FQNEAQ (reference sequence). The ends were cut back, 3 bases at V and 4 bases at J, with 12 bases in the middle. The CDR3 contains 14 residues. The TCR comes from a human donor with chronic lymphocytic leukemia. The chain is built from TRBV7-9 and TRBJ1-2; the D is unclear. Sequences were derived from PBMCs, sampled after 12 months of ibrutinib treatment. CDR3 DNA: TGTGCCAGCAGCTTTCAGGATTTCCTCTATGGCTACACCTTC. Protein product: CASSFQDFLYGYTF.